This TCR beta chain comes out of a study of blood T cells in healthy people across ages. Combining a sample-barcoded 5' primer with a J-beta primer mix, a second PCR ran for roughly 7 to 11 cycles. Each CDR3 protein gets one entry after TCRdb re-called the 5' RACE reads with MiXCR. There are about 1.4 million distinct CDR3 sequences in the sample; 59% occur only once, and roughly 6.3% lies in the top ten. Findings and limits, study-wide: Naive T cell percentage showed a strong correlation with the diversity of TCR beta. Among T cells, TCR beta diversity per million cells dropped roughly linearly as age rose.

This clonotype was detected once. Antigen: not known. This receptor was identified in a man aged 18-30 years in good health. Input material: blood.

The CDR3 protein is CASSLQGWPGELFF. CDR3 bases: TGTGCCAGCAGCTTACAGGGGTGGCCCGGGGAGCTGTTTTTT. The chain has TRBV5-4 and TRBJ2-2, with 7 bases fitting TRBD1. The junction had 4 bases not matched to a gene; V was cut back by 2 bases and J by 6 bases. Per germline, CDR1 SGHNT and CDR2 YYREEE (reference sequence). The CDR3 sequence is 14 residues long.